This passage covers 8 T cell receptor beta chains from one sample sequenced in a study of T cell repertoires in cytomegalovirus infection. MiXCR, run by TCRdb on the reads, gives a single entry per CDR3 protein. The top ten clones hold approximately 8% of a sample with under 800,000 distinct CDR3 sequences, around 24% of them seen once. Sequenced input: CD8+ T cells from PBMCs. The receptors were sampled from a human donor in good health (CMV status not recorded). Some clones in this sample may be carry-over from other donors' samples.

In this sample, this clonotype turned up many times. The chain employs TRBV7-2 and TRBJ2-1; TRBD2 matches 11 bases. The CDR3 length is 16 residues. J was trimmed by 7 bases and V by 5 bases; bases with no gene match: 10. CDR1 and CDR2 (germline): SGHTA, FQGNSA. CDR3 sequence: CASSPRLAGLLNEQFF. The CDR3, as DNA: TGTGCCAGCAGCCCTCGACTAGCGGGGCTGTTAAATGAGCAGTTCTTC.

This sequence joins TRBV20-1 and TRBJ2-2; 9 nucleotides match TRBD2. Germline-derived CDR1 and CDR2 are DFQATT and SNEGSKA (reference sequence). The CDR3 extends over 17 amino acids. The V and J ends lost 0 bases and 10 bases, in that order; junction bases with no gene match: 15. CDR3 DNA sequence: TGCAGTGCTAGAGAGAGGCTCCTAGCGGGGACCCCTTTGGAGCTGTTTTTT. It yields the protein CSARERLLAGTPLELFF.

The chain has TRBV7-9 and TRBJ1-1; 7 bases agree with TRBD1. Germline lookup yields CDR1 SEHNR and CDR2 FQNEAQ (reference sequence). The CDR3 extends over 15 amino acids. V lost 5 bases, J lost 0 bases, and 6 bases stayed unmatched. As DNA, the CDR3 is TGTGCCAGCAGCCCGGGACAGTCAATGAACACTGAAGCTTTCTTT. Residues: CASSPGQSMNTEAFF.

The chain is built from TRBV28 and TRBJ1-1, with D possibly being TRBD1 (5 bases). The CDR3 has 14 residues. Germline CDR1 MDHEN, CDR2 SYDVKM. V was pared by 3 bases and J by 4 bases, with 12 bases between. In DNA, the CDR3 is TGTGCCAGCAGTTTGGGGACGAGTGGCACTGAAGCTTTCTTT. It codes for CASSLGTSGTEAFF.

This clonotype has only one observation. The V and J genes are TRBV6-6 and TRBJ2-6; 7 bases align to TRBD1. Germline values: CDR1 MNHNY, CDR2 SVGAGI (reference sequence). The CDR3 contains 17 residues. Trimming removed 5 bases from V and 3 bases from J; junction bases left unmatched: 10. The CDR3 DNA follows: TGTGCCAGCAGTACCCGGGACAGTTCGCTTGGGGCCAACGTCCTGACTTTC. Translated, it gives CASSTRDSSLGANVLTF.

Ten or more counts support this clonotype. This chain uses TRBV4-1 with TRBJ2-3; D uncertain. Germline V CDR1 and CDR2: MGHRA, YSYEKL. Trimming took off 0 bases at V and 5 bases at J, with 15 bases between the two ends. The CDR3 sequence is 16 residues long. DNA for the CDR3: TGCGCCAGCAGCCAAGAGTGGCTAGATGAAGGAGATACGCAGTATTTT. This translates into CASSQEWLDEGDTQYF.

This clonotype was seen many times. The CDR3 DNA reads TGTGCCAGCAGTGTAAATAGGACCCAGTACTTC. It encodes CASSVNRTQYF. V usage is TRBV12-3 or TRBV12-4 and J usage is TRBJ2-5; D gene ambiguous. The CDR3 is 11 residues long. With 5 bases removed from V and 7 bases from J, the gap between germline ends came to 8 bases.

This clonotype was found a few times. The chain combines TRBV7-9 with TRBJ2-1; no firm D call. V lost 0 bases, J lost 10 bases, and 7 bases lay in between. Looked up from germline, CDR1 is SEHNR and CDR2 is FQNEAQ (reference sequence). This CDR3 contains 12 residues. CDR3 amino acids: CASSLADPEQFF. For the CDR3, the DNA is TGTGCCAGCAGCTTAGCGGATCCAGAGCAGTTCTTC.